This T cell receptor (beta chain) stems from a study of metastatic and nonmetastatic thyroid tumors. Turning to the study itself: Comparison of repertoires was carried out across blood and tumor or nodule tissue from malignant and benign thyroid patients.

The germline V gene encodes CDR1 DFQATT and CDR2 SNEGSKA (reference sequence). Trimming took 0 bases from V and 3 from J, leaving 9 bases between them. The CDR3 sequence is 13 residues long. In the study's own analysis: Construction of a distant-metastasis classifier for papillary thyroid cancer relied on CDR3 differences across clinicopathological groups. MiXCR was used by TCRdb to re-call the PCR reads. V and J calls and clone size were set by TCRdb, not the authors. The data contain about 20,000 clones, 29% of them singletons. Notes on this clone: The antigen is unknown.

Study conclusions and caveats: The study reportedly found significantly higher TCR beta diversity in malignant thyroid tumors than benign nodules, in blood and tumor.

Among the patients, none had received any treatment before thyroid surgery. Sequenced material: tumor tissue. The chain employs TRBV20-1 and TRBJ2-7; D is perhaps TRBD1 (6 bases). This clonotype was obtained from a male donor with papillary thyroid cancer or a benign thyroid nodule (not recorded which). Some clones in this sample may be carry-over from other donors' samples. DNA for the CDR3: TGCAGTGCTAGAGAGTCAGGGGTCTACGAGCAGTACTTC. This encodes CSARESGVYEQYF.